This is a list of T cell receptor beta chains from one sample in a study of T cell responses to AZD1222 COVID-19 vaccine. Some clones are missing from TCRdb's copy, which holds only in-frame ones; the method was immunoSEQ multiplex PCR. This sample yields some 100,000 clones, of which more than 75% are seen a single time; about 15% belongs to the top ten. Source: peripheral blood, taken on day 0 of AZD1222 vaccination. The receptors come from an adult in good health. Both conserved end residues are part of each CDR3. The D gene is left open where the match is weak. Only some rows state a clone size, as once, few, many or a class for expanded clones.

d_call	clone_size	v_call	j_call	cdr3_aa	cdr3_nt
-	-	TRBV7-3	TRBJ1-1	CASSLTTAAEAFF	TGTGCCAGCAGCTTAACGACAGCTGCTGAAGCTTTCTTT
-	-	TRBV28	TRBJ1-2	CASSLFIQDYGYTF	TGTGCCAGCAGTTTATTTATACAGGATTATGGCTACACCTTC
-	-	TRBV19	TRBJ1-5	CASSIEQNSNQPQHF	TGTGCCAGTAGTATAGAACAGAATAGCAATCAGCCCCAGCATTTT
-	few	TRBV6-5	TRBJ1-3	CASSYWRGNTIYF	TGTGCCAGCAGTTACTGGCGAGGAAACACCATATATTTT
-	-	TRBV28	TRBJ1-1	CASSFLTRAGREAFF	TGTGCCAGCAGTTTCCTAACTCGCGCCGGACGGGAAGCTTTCTTT
TRBD1	-	TRBV7-9	TRBJ1-1	CATIPGQGNLKGAFF	TGTGCCACTATACCGGGACAGGGGAACTTAAAAGGAGCTTTCTTT
-	few	TRBV29-1	TRBJ2-2	CSGGDTGLYANTGELFF	TGCAGCGGTGGCGACACTGGACTTTACGCGAACACCGGGGAGCTGTTTTTT
TRBD1	-	TRBV5-4	TRBJ1-6	CASSFGTGPSPLHF	TGTGCCAGCAGCTTCGGGACAGGACCCTCACCCCTCCACTTT
-	-	TRBV9	TRBJ2-7	CASGGTYEQYF	TGTGCCAGCGGCGGGACCTACGAGCAGTACTTC
-	large	TRBV9	TRBJ2-7	CASSVTSKVEPYEQYF	TGTGCCAGCAGCGTGACCTCCAAGGTCGAACCCTACGAGCAGTACTTC
-	-	TRBV19	TRBJ1-2	CASSRSLHGYTF	TGTGCCAGTAGCCGGAGCCTTCATGGCTACACCTTC
-	-	TRBV6-2/TRBV6-3	TRBJ1-3	CASSLGGGSGNTIYF	TGTGCCAGCAGCCTCGGAGGGGGATCTGGAAACACCATATATTTT